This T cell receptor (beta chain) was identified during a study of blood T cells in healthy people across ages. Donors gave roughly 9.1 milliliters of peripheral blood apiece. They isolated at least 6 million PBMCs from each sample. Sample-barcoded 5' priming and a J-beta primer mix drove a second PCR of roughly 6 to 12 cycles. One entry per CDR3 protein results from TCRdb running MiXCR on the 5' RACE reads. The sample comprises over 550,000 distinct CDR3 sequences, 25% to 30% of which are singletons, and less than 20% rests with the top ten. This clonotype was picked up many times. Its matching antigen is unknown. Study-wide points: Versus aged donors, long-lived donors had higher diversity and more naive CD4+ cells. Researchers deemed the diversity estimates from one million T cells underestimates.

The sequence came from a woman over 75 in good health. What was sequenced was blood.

The CDR3 DNA reads TGTGCACTATCGGCCGGGACTAGCGAAAAGGAGACCCAGTACTTC. Residues: CALSAGTSEKETQYF. The chain employs TRBV15 and TRBJ2-5; 10 positions agree with TRBD2. This CDR3 has 15 residues. Germline V gene lookup returns CDR1 LNHNV and CDR2 YYDKDF (reference sequence).